The entry below gives a single TCR beta chain sequence along with its context. Its antigen is still unknown. Using immunoSEQ multiplex PCR, the repertoire was profiled, and TCRdb retains in-frame clones only, with some absent. The data show tens of thousands of clones, less than 90% seen once. This entry is derived from a study of OX40 agonist ivuxolimab in advanced cancers. As for the study in general: Mean age about 60 years, range roughly 23 to 79; around 80% male. Findings of the study overall: Both CD4+ and CD8+ T cell populations in blood had undergone clonal expansion by week 6 at 0.1 to 3.0 mg/kg.

The germline V gene has CDR1 MGHRA and CDR2 YSYEKL. CDR3 length equals 17 residues. V was trimmed by 0 bases and J by 0 bases, leaving 14 bases between them. The chain combines TRBV4-1 with TRBJ1-2; no clear D. The specimen was CD4+ or CD8+ T cells sorted from blood, collected in a trial of the OX40 agonist ivuxolimab. The TCR originated in an adult with an advanced solid tumor such as melanoma, head and neck, liver or kidney cancer. The CDR3 DNA reads TGCGCCAGCAGCCAAGATAGACGAATACTAGCTAACTATGGCTACACCTTC. This gives the protein CASSQDRRILANYGYTF.